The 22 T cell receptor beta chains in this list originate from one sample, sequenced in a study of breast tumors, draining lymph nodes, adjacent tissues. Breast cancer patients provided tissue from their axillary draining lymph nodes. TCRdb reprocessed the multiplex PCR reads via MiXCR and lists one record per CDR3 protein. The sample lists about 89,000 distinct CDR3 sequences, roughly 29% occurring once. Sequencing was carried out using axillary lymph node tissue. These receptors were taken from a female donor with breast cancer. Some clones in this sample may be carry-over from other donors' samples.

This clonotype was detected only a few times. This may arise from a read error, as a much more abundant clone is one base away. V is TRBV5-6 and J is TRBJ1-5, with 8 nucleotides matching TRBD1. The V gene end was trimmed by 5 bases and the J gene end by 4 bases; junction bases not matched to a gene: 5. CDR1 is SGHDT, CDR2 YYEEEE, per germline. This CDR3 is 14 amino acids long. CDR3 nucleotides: TGTGCCAGCAGTAACCAGGGGGCGAATCAGCCCCAGCATTTT. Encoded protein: CASSNQGANQPQHF.

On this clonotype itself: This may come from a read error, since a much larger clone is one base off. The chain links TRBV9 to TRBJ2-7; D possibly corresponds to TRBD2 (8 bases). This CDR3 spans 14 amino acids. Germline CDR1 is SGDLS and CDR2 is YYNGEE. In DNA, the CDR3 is TGTGCCAGCAGCGCAGGGGGACTAGTCAACGAGCAGTCCTTC. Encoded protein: CASSAGGLVNEQSF.

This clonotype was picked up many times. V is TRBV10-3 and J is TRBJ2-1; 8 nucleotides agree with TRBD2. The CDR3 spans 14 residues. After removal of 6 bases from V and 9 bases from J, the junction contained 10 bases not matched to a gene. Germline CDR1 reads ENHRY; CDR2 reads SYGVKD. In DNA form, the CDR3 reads TGTGCCATCAGGAGATCGGGACTAGTGGGTGAGCAGTTCTTC. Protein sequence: CAIRRSGLVGEQFF.

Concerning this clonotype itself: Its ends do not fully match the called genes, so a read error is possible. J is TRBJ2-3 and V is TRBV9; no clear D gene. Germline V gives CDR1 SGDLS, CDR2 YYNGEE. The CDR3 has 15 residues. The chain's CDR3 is CASSTTGTTNTDTHF. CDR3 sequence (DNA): TGTGCCAGCAGCACGACCGGAACTACAAACACAGATACGCATTTT.

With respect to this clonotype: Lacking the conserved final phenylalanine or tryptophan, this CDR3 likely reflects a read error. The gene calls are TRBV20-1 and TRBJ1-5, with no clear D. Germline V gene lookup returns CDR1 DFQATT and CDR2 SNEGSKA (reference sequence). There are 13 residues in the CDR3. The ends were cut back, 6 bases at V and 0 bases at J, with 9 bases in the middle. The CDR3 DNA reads TGCAGTGCCCAGGAAGCTAGCAATCAGCCCCAGCATGGT. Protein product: CSAQEASNQPQHG.

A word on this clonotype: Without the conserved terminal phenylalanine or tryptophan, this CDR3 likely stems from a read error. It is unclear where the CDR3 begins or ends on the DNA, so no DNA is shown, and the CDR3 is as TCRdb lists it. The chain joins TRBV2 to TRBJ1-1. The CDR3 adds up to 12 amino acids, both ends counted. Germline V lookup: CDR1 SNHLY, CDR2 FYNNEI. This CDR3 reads CASSDPGLRAPL.

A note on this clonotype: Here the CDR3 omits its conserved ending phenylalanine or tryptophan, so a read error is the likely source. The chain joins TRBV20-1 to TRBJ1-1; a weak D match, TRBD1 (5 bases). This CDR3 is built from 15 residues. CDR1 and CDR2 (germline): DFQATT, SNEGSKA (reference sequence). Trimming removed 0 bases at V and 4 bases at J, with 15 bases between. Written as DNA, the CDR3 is TGCAGTGCTAGAGAGCACCCTGGGGGAGGCACTGAAGCTTTCTTG. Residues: CSAREHPGGGTEAFL.

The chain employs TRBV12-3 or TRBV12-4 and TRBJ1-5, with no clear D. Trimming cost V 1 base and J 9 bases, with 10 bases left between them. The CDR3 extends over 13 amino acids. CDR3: CASSLVNHGPQHF. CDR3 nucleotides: TGTGCCAGCAGTTTAGTGAACCACGGGCCCCAGCATTTT.

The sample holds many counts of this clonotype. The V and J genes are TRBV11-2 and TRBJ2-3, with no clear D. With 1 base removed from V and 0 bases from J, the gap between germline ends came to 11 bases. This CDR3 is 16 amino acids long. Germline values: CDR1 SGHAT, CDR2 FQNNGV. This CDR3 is CASSLGLNPSTDTQYF. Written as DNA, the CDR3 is TGTGCCAGCAGCTTAGGGTTAAATCCTAGCACAGATACGCAGTATTTT.

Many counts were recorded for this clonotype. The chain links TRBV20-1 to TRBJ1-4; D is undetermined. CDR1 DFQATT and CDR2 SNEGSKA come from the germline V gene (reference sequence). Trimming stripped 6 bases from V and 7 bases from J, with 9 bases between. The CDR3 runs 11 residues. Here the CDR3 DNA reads TGCAGTGCAAAGGGCCTTGAAAAACTGTTTTTT. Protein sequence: CSAKGLEKLFF.

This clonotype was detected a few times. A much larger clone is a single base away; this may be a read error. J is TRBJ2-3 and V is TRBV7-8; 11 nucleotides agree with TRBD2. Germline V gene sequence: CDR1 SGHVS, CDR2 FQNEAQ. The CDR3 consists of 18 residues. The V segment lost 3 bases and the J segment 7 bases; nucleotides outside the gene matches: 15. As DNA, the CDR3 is TGTGCCAGCAGCTTTGGGCTAGCGGGAGGTCCAGGCCTCCATACGCAGTATTTT. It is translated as CASSFGLAGGPGLHTQYF. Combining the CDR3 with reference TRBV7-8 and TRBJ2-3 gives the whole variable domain GAGVSQSPRYKVAKRGQDVALRCDPISGHVSLFWYQQALGQGPEFLTYFQNEAQLDKSGLPSDRFFAERPEGSVSTLKIQRTQQEDSAVYLCASSFGLAGGPGLHTQYFGPGTRLTVL.

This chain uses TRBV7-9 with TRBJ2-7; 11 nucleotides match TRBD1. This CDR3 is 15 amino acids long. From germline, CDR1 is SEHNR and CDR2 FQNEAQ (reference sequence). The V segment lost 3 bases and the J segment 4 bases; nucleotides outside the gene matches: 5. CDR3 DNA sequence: TGTGCCAGCAGCTTTCTCGGACAGGGGGCGTACGAGCAGTACTTC. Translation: CASSFLGQGAYEQYF.

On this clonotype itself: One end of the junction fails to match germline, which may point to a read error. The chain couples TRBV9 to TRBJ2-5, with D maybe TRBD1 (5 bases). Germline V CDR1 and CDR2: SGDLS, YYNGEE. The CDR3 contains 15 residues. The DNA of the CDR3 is TGTGCTAGCAGCGTAGGTGTGGGCCAAGGGGTGACCCAGTACTTC. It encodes CASSVGVGQGVTQYF.

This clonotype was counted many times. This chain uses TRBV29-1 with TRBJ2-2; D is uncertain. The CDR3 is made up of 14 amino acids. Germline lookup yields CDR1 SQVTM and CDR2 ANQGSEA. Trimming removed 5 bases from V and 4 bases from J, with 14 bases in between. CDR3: CSVSRSPATGELFF. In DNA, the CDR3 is TGCAGCGTTTCGCGGAGCCCGGCCACCGGGGAGCTGTTTTTT.

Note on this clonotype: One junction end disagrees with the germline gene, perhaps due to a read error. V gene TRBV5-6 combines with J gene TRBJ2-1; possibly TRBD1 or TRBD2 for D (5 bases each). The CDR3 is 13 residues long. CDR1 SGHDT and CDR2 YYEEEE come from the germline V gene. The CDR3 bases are TGTGCCAGCAGCTTGGGAGGGGCCCGTGAGCCGTTCTTC. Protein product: CASSLGGAREPFF.

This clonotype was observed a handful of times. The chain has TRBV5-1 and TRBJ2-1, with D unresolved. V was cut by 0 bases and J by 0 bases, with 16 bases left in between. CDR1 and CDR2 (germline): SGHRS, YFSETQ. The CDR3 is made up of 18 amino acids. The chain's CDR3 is CASSLGQKKKNSYNEQFF. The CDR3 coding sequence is TGCGCCAGCAGCTTGGGACAAAAAAAAAAAAACTCCTACAATGAGCAGTTCTTC.

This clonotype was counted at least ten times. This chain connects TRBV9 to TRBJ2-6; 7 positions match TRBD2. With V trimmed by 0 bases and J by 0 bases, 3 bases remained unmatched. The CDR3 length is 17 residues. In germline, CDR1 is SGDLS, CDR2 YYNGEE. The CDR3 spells CASSVEREPSGANVLTF. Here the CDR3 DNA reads TGTGCCAGCAGCGTAGAGCGGGAACCCTCTGGGGCCAACGTCCTGACTTTC.

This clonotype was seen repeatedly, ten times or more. In nucleotides, the CDR3 is TGTGCCAGCAGTTCGGGGGCTCTCAGCTCTGGGGCCAACGTCCTGACTTTC. Translating gives CASSSGALSSGANVLTF. The gene calls are TRBV28 and TRBJ2-6; D possibly matches TRBD1 or TRBD2 (6 bases each). The CDR3 length is 17 residues. V was shortened by 4 bases and J by 0 bases, with 13 bases between the two germline ends. Germline CDR1 is MDHEN and CDR2 is SYDVKM. The full variable domain, its missing parts supplied by reference TRBV28 and TRBJ2-6, is DVKVTQSSRYLVKRTGEKVFLECVQDMDHENMFWYRQDPGLGLRLIYFSYDVKMKEKGDIPEGYSVSREKKERFSLILESASTNQTSMYLCASSSGALSSGANVLTFGAGSRLTVL.

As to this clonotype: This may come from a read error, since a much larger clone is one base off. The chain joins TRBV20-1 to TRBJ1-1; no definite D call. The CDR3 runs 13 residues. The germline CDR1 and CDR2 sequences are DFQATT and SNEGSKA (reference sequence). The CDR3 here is CGASDPLNTEAFF. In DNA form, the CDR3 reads TGCGGTGCATCTGACCCCTTGAACACTGAAGCTTTCTTT.

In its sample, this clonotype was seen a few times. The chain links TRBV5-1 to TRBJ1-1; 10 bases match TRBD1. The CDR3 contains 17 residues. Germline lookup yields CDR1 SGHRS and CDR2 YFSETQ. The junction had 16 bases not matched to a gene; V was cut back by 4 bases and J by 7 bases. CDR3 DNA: TGCGCCAGCAGCCCCGGGACAGGGGATTTGAGATTCGATGAAGCTTTCTTT. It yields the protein CASSPGTGDLRFDEAFF.

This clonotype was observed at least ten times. CDR3 nucleotide sequence: TGTGCCAGCAGTTTACCGCGGGAGCGAGACGAGACCCAGTACTTC. This encodes CASSLPRERDETQYF. The chain joins TRBV28 to TRBJ2-5; 7 bases are a match to TRBD2. V trimming: 2 bases; J trimming: 5 bases; junction bases outside the gene matches: 8. Germline V gene sequence: CDR1 MDHEN, CDR2 SYDVKM. CDR3 size: 15 residues.

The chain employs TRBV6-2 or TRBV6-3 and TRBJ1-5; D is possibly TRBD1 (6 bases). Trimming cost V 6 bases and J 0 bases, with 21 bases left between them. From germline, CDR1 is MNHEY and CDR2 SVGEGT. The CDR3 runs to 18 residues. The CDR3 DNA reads TGTGCCAGCAGCCGTCGAGCCGGGGGCGGAAATAGCAATCAGCCCCAGCATTTT. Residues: CASSRRAGGGNSNQPQHF.